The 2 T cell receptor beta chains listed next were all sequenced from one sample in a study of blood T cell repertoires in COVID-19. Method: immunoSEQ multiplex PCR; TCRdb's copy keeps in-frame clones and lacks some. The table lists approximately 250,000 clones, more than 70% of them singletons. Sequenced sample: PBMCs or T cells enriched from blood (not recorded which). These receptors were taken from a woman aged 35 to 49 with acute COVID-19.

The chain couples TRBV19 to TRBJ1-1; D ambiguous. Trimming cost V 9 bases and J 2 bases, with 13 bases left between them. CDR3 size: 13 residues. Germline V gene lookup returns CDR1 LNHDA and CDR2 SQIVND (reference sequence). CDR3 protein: CASNGEANTEAFF. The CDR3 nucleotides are TGTGCCAGCAACGGAGAAGCAAACACTGAAGCTTTCTTT.

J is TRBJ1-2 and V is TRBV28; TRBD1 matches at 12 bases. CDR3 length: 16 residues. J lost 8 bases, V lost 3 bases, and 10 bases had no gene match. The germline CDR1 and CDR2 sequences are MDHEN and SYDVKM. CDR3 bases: TGTGCCAGCAGTTTTACGGGGGACAGGGGGCGCAGAGGCTACACCTTC. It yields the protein CASSFTGDRGRRGYTF.